This entry lists 22 T cell receptor beta chains sequenced from one sample in a study of OX40 agonist ivuxolimab in advanced cancers. Generated by immunoSEQ multiplex PCR, the TCRdb table keeps only in-frame clones and is missing some. The sample has just over 95,000 clones, 90% seen once. The sample here was CD4+ or CD8+ T cells sorted from blood, taken in a trial of the OX40 agonist ivuxolimab. These TCRs come from an adult with an advanced solid tumor such as melanoma, head and neck, liver or kidney cancer.

This clone is a singleton in its sample. The V and J genes are TRBV10-1 and TRBJ2-2; tentatively, D is TRBD1 (5 bases). The germline CDR1 and CDR2 sequences are WNHNN and SYGVQD (reference sequence). Trimming took off 3 bases at V and 10 bases at J, with 15 bases between the two ends. The CDR3 has 14 residues. The CDR3 nucleotides read TGCGCCAGCAGTGAAGGACAATTTGGCGCGGAGCTGTTTTTT. Protein sequence: CASSEGQFGAELFF.

The chain joins TRBV14 to TRBJ2-2; 7 bases are a match to TRBD2. The V gene's germline CDR1 is SGHDN and CDR2 FVKESK. This CDR3 is built from 16 residues. V gave up 5 bases and J gave up 7 bases; unmatched junction bases: 13. CDR3 bases: TGTGCCAGCAGCGATAAATTCCGACTAGCCGGCGGGGAGCTGTTTTTT. The encoded protein is CASSDKFRLAGGELFF.

As to this clone: Distinct nucleotide sequences in the sample also encode this CDR3. This chain uses TRBV5-1 with TRBJ2-3, with D uncertain. The CDR3 sequence is 12 residues long. Between the trimmed V and J ends, which lost 4 bases and 6 bases, there was a span of 9 bases. Germline CDR1 is SGHRS and CDR2 is YFSETQ. In nucleotides, the CDR3 is TGCGCCAGCAGCCTCGACGTCGATACGCAGTATTTT. Residues: CASSLDVDTQYF.

The chain links TRBV2 to TRBJ1-6; D is unresolved. V lost 5 bases and J lost 9, with 23 bases in between. The CDR3 runs to 17 residues. From germline, CDR1 is SNHLY and CDR2 FYNNEI. The CDR3 reads CASSSQGLTPRGSPLHF. For the CDR3, the DNA is TGTGCCAGCAGTTCACAAGGGCTGACCCCACGGGGTTCACCCCTCCACTTT.

The gene calls are TRBV5-4 and TRBJ2-1; 11 nucleotides line up with TRBD2. This CDR3 has 15 amino acids. Trimming cost V 4 bases and J 7 bases; bases outside gene matches: 7. Germline CDR1 reads SGHNT; CDR2 reads YYREEE (reference sequence). As DNA, the CDR3 is TGTGCCAGCAGCCAAACTAGCGGGAGTGGTAATGAGCAGTTCTTC. Amino acid sequence: CASSQTSGSGNEQFF.

This chain joins TRBV27 and TRBJ2-7; 7 nucleotides agree with TRBD2. Germline V lookup: CDR1 MNHEY, CDR2 SMNVEV (reference sequence). This CDR3 has 15 amino acids. V lost 9 bases to trimming and J lost 5 bases; unmatched junction nucleotides: 16. The CDR3 loop reads CARGEGYAERHEQYF. CDR3 coding DNA: TGTGCCAGGGGGGAGGGATATGCGGAGAGACACGAGCAGTACTTC.

The chain joins TRBV5-1 to TRBJ1-1; 8 nucleotides match TRBD1. CDR3 length: 15 amino acids. V lost 4 bases, J lost 5 bases, and 10 bases stayed unmatched. Germline V CDR1 and CDR2: SGHRS, YFSETQ. CDR3 protein: CASSLSAGTGTEAFF. The CDR3 DNA follows: TGCGCCAGCAGCCTATCCGCCGGGACAGGAACTGAAGCTTTCTTT.

V usage is TRBV27 and J usage is TRBJ2-7, with a tentative D call TRBD1 (7 bases). CDR3 length: 16 amino acids. Trimming removed 7 bases at V and 3 bases at J, with 22 bases between. Per germline, CDR1 MNHEY and CDR2 SMNVEV (reference sequence). The CDR3 DNA follows: TGTGCCAGCACCAAAGCAGGGGGGAGAGGTAACTACGAGCAGTACTTC. Residues: CASTKAGGRGNYEQYF.

This clone was picked up one time. The chain links TRBV27 to TRBJ2-6; possibly TRBD1 for D (8 bases). The CDR3 covers 15 residues. Germline lookup yields CDR1 MNHEY and CDR2 SMNVEV (reference sequence). The V and J ends lost 8 bases and 2 bases respectively, with 13 bases between them. CDR3 loop: CASRTGGAGANVLTF. The CDR3 DNA reads TGTGCCAGCCGAACAGGGGGGGCTGGGGCCAACGTCCTGACTTTC.

For the CDR3, the DNA is TGCAGCGTCCGCTGGACTAGCGGGATAGGCAACAATGAGCAGTTCTTC. This translates into CSVRWTSGIGNNEQFF. The chain employs TRBV29-1 and TRBJ2-1; 12 nucleotides align to TRBD2. Unmatched junction bases numbered 11, after V lost 6 bases and J lost 5 bases. This CDR3 spans 16 amino acids. CDR1 and CDR2 (germline): SQVTM, ANQGSEA.

This chain joins TRBV4-1 and TRBJ2-1; D is uncertain. The CDR3 is 16 residues long. The germline gives CDR1 MGHRA, CDR2 YSYEKL. V lost 2 bases and J 3 bases, leaving 14 bases between the germline ends. The CDR3 DNA reads as TGCGCCAGCAGCCAACCATGGCCCGACGTCTACAATGAGCAGTTCTTC. Residues: CASSQPWPDVYNEQFF.

The CDR3 DNA reads as TGTGCCAGCAGTGTCAGGGTGTCCGACACCGGGGAGCTGTTTTTT. Translated, it gives CASSVRVSDTGELFF. This chain links TRBV6-1 with TRBJ2-2, with a tentative D call TRBD1 (5 bases). CDR1 is MNHNS, CDR2 SASEGT, per germline. Trimming removed 4 bases at V and 3 bases at J, with 12 bases between. This CDR3 comprises 15 residues.

The CDR3 reads CASSQDRGDSYEQYF. The CDR3 DNA is TGTGCCAGCAGCCAGGACAGGGGGGATTCCTACGAGCAGTACTTC. This chain joins TRBV2 and TRBJ2-7; 10 positions match TRBD1. CDR3 length equals 15 residues. V trimming: 6 bases; J trimming: 1 base; junction bases outside the gene matches: 6. CDR1 and CDR2 (germline): SNHLY, FYNNEI.

This chain joins TRBV30 and TRBJ2-7; no definite D call. Germline lookup yields CDR1 GTSNPN and CDR2 SVGIG (reference sequence). The V gene lost 3 bases and the J gene lost 1 base, with 7 bases spanning the gap. The CDR3 runs to 12 residues. CDR3 in amino acids: CAWSLTSYEQYF. CDR3 DNA sequence: TGTGCCTGGAGCCTGACTTCCTACGAGCAGTACTTC.

The rearrangement uses TRBV6-5 and TRBJ2-2; 7 bases align to TRBD1. This CDR3 has 14 amino acids. After removal of 6 bases from V and 5 bases from J, the junction contained 6 bases not matched to a gene. CDR1 and CDR2 from the germline V gene are MNHEY and SVGAGI. The CDR3 spells CASRRQGLTGELFF. The CDR3 region has the DNA TGTGCCAGCAGACGACAGGGCTTGACCGGGGAGCTGTTTTTT.

This clone was counted only a few times. The chain links TRBV25-1 to TRBJ2-2; 10 nucleotides align to TRBD1. The CDR3 is 17 residues long. CDR1 is MGHDK, CDR2 SYGVNS, per germline. Losses at the gene ends were 6 bases for V and 7 bases for J; bases not matched to a gene: 14. CDR3: CASSPWTGGMSGGELFF. The DNA for the CDR3 is TGTGCCAGCAGCCCCTGGACAGGGGGAATGAGTGGCGGGGAGCTGTTTTTT.

The genes are TRBV28 and TRBJ2-6, with D perhaps TRBD2 (5 bases). Per the germline V gene, CDR1 is MDHEN and CDR2 is SYDVKM. V was pared by 7 bases and J by 0 bases, with 19 bases between. The length of the CDR3 is 18 residues. As DNA, the CDR3 is TGTGCCAGCACCATAGCACCGCAAGGACTCTCTGGGGCCAACGTCCTGACTTTC. Translated, it gives CASTIAPQGLSGANVLTF.

The rearrangement uses TRBV7-3 and TRBJ2-1; 9 bases line up with TRBD2. The V gene end was trimmed by 3 bases and the J gene end by 10 bases; junction bases not matched to a gene: 13. The CDR3 runs to 16 residues. CDR1 is SGHTA, CDR2 FQGTGA, per germline. The CDR3 nucleotides are TGTGCCAGCAGCTTCACCGGAGGTAGCGGGAGAGGCGAGCAGTTCTTC. It translates to CASSFTGGSGRGEQFF.

This chain links TRBV5-4 with TRBJ2-7; 10 bases map to TRBD2. J lost 4 bases, V lost 4 bases, and 8 bases had no gene match. Germline-derived CDR1 and CDR2 are SGHNT and YYREEE (reference sequence). The CDR3 totals 15 residues. The CDR3 sequence is CASSTTASGGYEQYF. The DNA for the CDR3 is TGTGCCAGCAGCACTACGGCTAGCGGGGGTTACGAGCAGTACTTC.

The rearrangement joins TRBV6-1 to TRBJ1-5; D ambiguous. The V and J ends lost 8 bases and 9 bases respectively, with 8 bases between them. Germline V gene lookup returns CDR1 MNHNS and CDR2 SASEGT. The CDR3 totals 10 residues. The CDR3 DNA is TGTGCCAGCGGTTGGGCGCCCCAGCATTTT. As protein: CASGWAPQHF.

There are a few counts of this clone. V usage is TRBV10-1 and J usage is TRBJ1-2; TRBD1 is a possible D gene (5 bases). The CDR3 extends over 13 amino acids. Germline V CDR1 and CDR2: WNHNN, SYGVQD (reference sequence). Trimming took off 5 bases at V and 3 bases at J, with 10 bases between the two ends. CDR3 nucleotides: TGCGCCAGCAGTTCGGACAAGGACTATGGCTACACCTTC. This codes for CASSSDKDYGYTF.

This chain connects TRBV15 to TRBJ2-1; TRBD1 is a possible D gene (6 bases). Germline CDR1 and CDR2: LNHNV and YYDKDF (reference sequence). This CDR3 comprises 15 residues. The V and J ends lost 1 base and 5 bases respectively, with 12 bases between them. CDR3 sequence: CATSRVAGANNEQFF. CDR3 bases: TGTGCCACCAGCAGAGTGGCAGGGGCCAACAATGAGCAGTTCTTC.